These 31 T cell receptor beta chains came from one sample sequenced in a study of blood T cells in healthy people across ages. A J-beta primer mix and a sample-barcoded 5' primer were used in a second PCR of about 7 to 12 cycles. MiXCR was run by TCRdb on the 5' RACE reads, yielding one entry per CDR3 protein. Of around 990,000 distinct CDR3 sequences listed, approximately 38% were seen once; the top ten hold about 12%. The sample taken for sequencing was blood. The receptor source for this set is a man aged 18 to 35 in good health.

This clonotype was picked up many times. The chain recombines TRBV27 with TRBJ1-5; D is undetermined. The germline V gene has CDR1 MNHEY and CDR2 SMNVEV (reference sequence). V lost 5 bases, J lost 2 bases, and 7 bases lay in between. This CDR3 has 13 residues. The CDR3 reads CASSPLGNQPQHF. Written as DNA, the CDR3 is TGTGCCAGCAGTCCTCTGGGCAATCAGCCCCAGCATTTT.

This rearrangement joins TRBV20-1 to TRBJ2-6, with no clear D. The V end was cut by 1 base, the J end by 1 base, with 14 bases between. CDR3 length: 17 residues. Germline CDR1 and CDR2: DFQATT and SNEGSKA (reference sequence). The CDR3 region has the DNA TGCAGTGCTAGAGTGGCTCGGCGACGATCTGGGGCCAACGTCCTGACTTTC. Amino acid sequence: CSARVARRRSGANVLTF.

This clonotype showed up just a few times. This chain uses TRBV14 with TRBJ1-2, with 7 bases that match TRBD1. Trimming cost V 4 bases and J 6 bases; bases outside gene matches: 11. The CDR3 is 15 amino acids. CDR1 and CDR2 (germline): SGHDN, FVKESK. CDR3 loop: CASSRMSRDSHGYTF. The DNA of the CDR3 is TGTGCCAGCAGCCGCATGTCCCGGGACAGTCATGGCTACACCTTC.

This clonotype came up once. This rearrangement joins TRBV2 to TRBJ1-1; D may be TRBD1 (5 bases). Germline values: CDR1 SNHLY, CDR2 FYNNEI. The CDR3 runs to 14 residues. The V end was cut by 2 bases, the J end by 6 bases, with 13 bases between. The CDR3 region is CASSERAGYAEAFF. DNA of the CDR3: TGTGCCAGCAGTGAAAGGGCAGGGTACGCTGAAGCTTTCTTT.

This clonotype has a count of ten or more. The chain combines TRBV12-3 or TRBV12-4 with TRBJ2-1; D is ambiguous. CDR3 length: 14 residues. Trimming cost V 0 bases and J 6 bases, with 9 bases left between them. In DNA form, the CDR3 reads TGTGCCAGCAGTTTAGCCTCAGAGGTCAATGAGCAGTTCTTC. Translated, it gives CASSLASEVNEQFF.

The chain links TRBV27 to TRBJ1-1, with a weak D call TRBD1 (5 bases). V was trimmed by 7 bases and J by 1 base, leaving 16 bases between them. The CDR3 has 15 amino acids. Germline loops: CDR1 MNHEY, CDR2 SMNVEV (reference sequence). In DNA form, the CDR3 reads TGTGCCAGCACCCTGACTCCAACAGGGAACACTGAAGCTTTCTTT. It is translated as CASTLTPTGNTEAFF.

The V call is TRBV20-1, the J call TRBJ2-2; 7 bases fit TRBD1. The germline V gene has CDR1 DFQATT and CDR2 SNEGSKA (reference sequence). The CDR3 covers 14 residues. J was trimmed by 6 bases and V by 5 bases; bases with no gene match: 9. CDR3 sequence: CSAPRQGIAGELFF. The DNA of the CDR3 is TGCAGTGCTCCACGACAGGGAATCGCCGGGGAGCTGTTTTTT.

The chain couples TRBV4-3 to TRBJ2-2; no clear D. V gave up 1 base and J gave up 6 bases, with 15 bases separating them. Germline CDR1 is LGHNA and CDR2 is YSLEER. This CDR3 spans 16 amino acids. As DNA, the CDR3 is TGCGCCAGCAGCCAAGCTCACCTCGCCAGGCCCGGGGAGCTGTTTTTT. Protein product: CASSQAHLARPGELFF.

The chain is built from TRBV7-8 and TRBJ2-5, with 8 bases fitting TRBD2. Looked up from germline, CDR1 is SGHVS and CDR2 is FQNEAQ. The CDR3 spans 16 residues. V gave up 0 bases and J gave up 11 bases; unmatched junction bases: 14. CDR3 protein: CASSLAGSGAYNEQYF. The CDR3 nucleotides read TGTGCCAGCAGCTTAGCGGGTAGCGGGGCTTACAATGAGCAGTACTTC.

The chain is built from TRBV12-3 or TRBV12-4 and TRBJ2-2; tentative D call: TRBD1 (6 bases). V gave up 3 bases and J gave up 4 bases, with 12 bases separating them. The CDR3 is 15 amino acids. This CDR3 reads CASSFLDSRTGELFF. CDR3 bases: TGTGCCAGCAGTTTCTTGGACAGTCGCACCGGGGAGCTGTTTTTT.

Comments on this clonotype: At one boundary the junction diverges from the germline segment, which might be a read error. The chain uses TRBV12-3 or TRBV12-4 and TRBJ2-3; TRBD2 matches 9 bases. The length of the CDR3 is 15 residues. DNA for the CDR3: TGTGCCAGCAGTATAGCGGGGGCATTCACAGATACGCAGTATTTT. It is translated as CASSIAGAFTDTQYF.

This chain uses TRBV9 with TRBJ1-2; 8 nucleotides align to TRBD1. Germline V gives CDR1 SGDLS, CDR2 YYNGEE. The CDR3 length is 15 residues. Losses at the gene ends were 0 bases for V and 6 bases for J; bases not matched to a gene: 7. The CDR3 DNA reads as TGTGCCAGCAGCGTAGGTCGGACAGGGATACATGGCTACACCTTC. Encoded protein: CASSVGRTGIHGYTF. The whole variable domain, remainder taken from reference TRBV9 and TRBJ1-2, is DSGVTQTPKHLITATGQRVTLRCSPRSGDLSVYWYQQSLDQGLQFLIQYYNGEERAKGNILERFSAQQFPDLHSELNLSSLELGDSALYFCASSVGRTGIHGYTFGSGTRLTVV.

The V call is TRBV20-1, the J call TRBJ1-1; D unclear. Looked up from germline, CDR1 is DFQATT and CDR2 is SNEGSKA (reference sequence). Trimming took 6 bases from V and 0 from J, leaving 14 bases between them. This CDR3 spans 14 amino acids. The chain's CDR3 is CSARNSGMNTEAFF. Here the CDR3 DNA reads TGCAGTGCGAGGAATTCGGGGATGAACACTGAAGCTTTCTTT.

As for this clonotype: The junction shows a germline mismatch at one end, possibly a read error. The J gene is TRBJ1-6, the V gene TRBV7-2; the D is unclear. Germline CDR1 reads SGHTA; CDR2 reads FQGNSA. The length of the CDR3 is 19 residues. The CDR3 reads CASSDHEDLRSSYNPPLHF. The CDR3 bases are TGTGCCAGCAGCGATCACGAGGACCTCCGTAGCTCCTATAATCCACCCCTCCACTTT.

The rearrangement uses TRBV6-2 or TRBV6-3 and TRBJ2-7; a possible D gene is TRBD1 (6 bases). V was shortened by 8 bases and J by 0 bases, with 14 bases between the two germline ends. This CDR3 has 14 residues. The V gene's germline CDR1 is MNHEY and CDR2 SVGEGT. DNA for the CDR3: TGTGCCAGCGCCCAACGGGACACCTCCTACGAGCAGTACTTC. This codes for CASAQRDTSYEQYF.

The chain combines TRBV6-1 with TRBJ1-5; unclear D gene. Germline V gives CDR1 MNHNS, CDR2 SASEGT. The CDR3 sequence is 13 residues long. Trimming took off 10 bases at V and 4 bases at J, with 14 bases between the two ends. The CDR3: CATKYDGNQPQHF. The CDR3 DNA reads as TGTGCCACCAAATACGACGGGAATCAGCCCCAGCATTTT.

The chain uses TRBV7-2 and TRBJ1-2, with 8 bases identical to TRBD1. The CDR3 is made up of 15 amino acids. V lost 3 bases and J lost 3; bases outside the gene matches: 6. The germline V gene has CDR1 SGHTA and CDR2 FQGNSA. The CDR3 nucleotides read TGTGCCAGCAGCTTCAACTACAGGGGGGACTATGGCTACACCTTC. This encodes CASSFNYRGDYGYTF.

The genes are TRBV27 and TRBJ2-2; D remains ambiguous. V lost 6 bases to trimming and J lost 5 bases, with 7 bases between them. This CDR3 region has 12 residues. Germline loops: CDR1 MNHEY, CDR2 SMNVEV (reference sequence). The DNA of the CDR3 is TGTGCCAGCAGGGTCCGTACCGGGGAGCTGTTTTTT. Its protein is CASRVRTGELFF.

This clonotype was seen only a few times. The chain links TRBV18 to TRBJ1-2; 7 bases map to TRBD1. This CDR3 spans 16 amino acids. The germline gives CDR1 KGHSH, CDR2 LQKENI. The junction had 16 bases not matched to a gene; V was cut back by 4 bases and J by 8 bases. CDR3 loop: CASSLEIDRVNIGYTF. CDR3 coding DNA: TGTGCCAGCTCACTCGAGATTGACAGGGTTAATATCGGCTACACCTTC.

In its sample, this clonotype was seen once. The V gene is TRBV20-1, the J gene TRBJ2-1; no firm D call. There are 18 residues in the CDR3. V lost 0 bases to trimming and J lost 1 base, with 19 bases between them. CDR1 and CDR2 from the germline V gene are DFQATT and SNEGSKA (reference sequence). CDR3 region: CSARDRLTEPYSYNEQFF. CDR3 nucleotides: TGCAGTGCTAGAGACCGATTAACAGAGCCCTATTCCTACAATGAGCAGTTCTTC.

The chain carries TRBV20-1 and TRBJ2-3; D uncertain. The CDR3 is 13 amino acids. The V end was cut by 0 bases, the J end by 7 bases, with 11 bases between. Germline lookup yields CDR1 DFQATT and CDR2 SNEGSKA (reference sequence). This CDR3 is CSARDDLFYTQYF. Here the CDR3 DNA reads TGCAGTGCTAGAGACGACCTATTTTATACGCAGTATTTT.

This clonotype was counted between two and nine times. The chain couples TRBV3-1 to TRBJ2-1, with 7 bases identical to TRBD2. Losses at the gene ends were 1 base for V and 5 bases for J; bases not matched to a gene: 5. Per the germline V gene, CDR1 is LGHDT and CDR2 is YNNKEL (reference sequence). The CDR3 extends over 15 amino acids. CDR3 nucleotide sequence: TGTGCCAGCAGCCAAGGACGAGCGGGAAACAATGAGCAGTTCTTC. The encoded protein is CASSQGRAGNNEQFF.

The gene calls are TRBV20-1 and TRBJ1-1; D not resolved. The CDR3 runs to 14 residues. From germline, CDR1 is DFQATT and CDR2 SNEGSKA (reference sequence). The V end was cut by 5 bases, the J end by 3 bases, with 16 bases between. CDR3 coding DNA: TGCAGTGCTCGGACCATTACCGGCGACACTGAAGCTTTCTTT. Protein product: CSARTITGDTEAFF.

The rearrangement uses TRBV7-8 and TRBJ1-2; tentative D call: TRBD1 (6 bases). The length of the CDR3 is 16 residues. The V end lost 4 bases, the J end lost 1 base, and 16 bases lay between the germline ends. CDR1 SGHVS and CDR2 FQNEAQ come from the germline V gene. The CDR3 protein is CASSSAGQLLNYGYTF. Written as DNA, the CDR3 is TGTGCCAGCAGCTCAGCCGGACAGCTGCTTAACTATGGCTACACCTTC.

The chain links TRBV14 to TRBJ1-1; no definite D call. V was shortened by 0 bases and J by 3 bases, with 11 bases between the two germline ends. Germline values: CDR1 SGHDN, CDR2 FVKESK. The CDR3 has 15 amino acids. The CDR3 DNA sequence: TGTGCCAGCAGCCAAGATCGAGAGGGTGACACTGAAGCTTTCTTT. Its translation is CASSQDREGDTEAFF.

This chain uses TRBV7-6 with TRBJ2-7; D not resolved. The CDR3 runs to 13 residues. Trimming removed 3 bases at V and 1 base at J, with 7 bases between. Per the germline V gene, CDR1 is SGHVS and CDR2 is FNYEAQ. CDR3: CASSFGESYEQYF. In DNA, the CDR3 is TGTGCCAGCAGCTTTGGGGAATCCTACGAGCAGTACTTC.

This rearrangement joins TRBV4-1 to TRBJ1-5; 7 positions agree with TRBD1. The germline V gene encodes CDR1 MGHRA and CDR2 YSYEKL. The V and J ends lost 4 bases and 1 base, in that order; junction bases with no gene match: 13. This CDR3 region has 18 residues. Here the CDR3 DNA reads TGCGCCAGCAGCCTAAATCCGGGACAGCAATCCAGCAATCAGCCCCAGCATTTT. It codes for CASSLNPGQQSSNQPQHF.

The chain carries TRBV7-2 and TRBJ2-1; 8 bases line up with TRBD2. V was clipped by 5 bases and J by 2 bases; unmatched bases: 5. The CDR3 is made up of 15 amino acids. The germline V gene encodes CDR1 SGHTA and CDR2 FQGNSA. CDR3 in DNA: TGTGCCAGCAGCAGCGGGGGCCTCACCTACAATGAGCAGTTCTTC. Translation gives CASSSGGLTYNEQFF.

The chain couples TRBV6-6 to TRBJ1-2; D is unresolved. In germline, CDR1 is MNHNY, CDR2 SVGAGI (reference sequence). The V and J ends lost 2 bases and 4 bases respectively, with 17 bases between them. The CDR3 is made up of 16 amino acids. The CDR3 DNA follows: TGTGCCAGCAGTTACGACGCGGGCGGGGAGATCTATGGCTACACCTTC. This codes for CASSYDAGGEIYGYTF.

The CDR3 nucleotides are TGTGCCTGGAATGTTGGGGGCAGTTCCTACGAGCAGTACTTC. Protein: CAWNVGGSSYEQYF. The chain combines TRBV30 with TRBJ2-7, with a possible D match to TRBD1 (6 bases). With 4 bases removed from V and 1 base from J, the gap between germline ends came to 14 bases. The CDR3 totals 14 residues. Per germline, CDR1 GTSNPN and CDR2 SVGIG (reference sequence).

Many counts were recorded for this clonotype. The genes are TRBV13 and TRBJ2-5, with a weak D call TRBD1 (6 bases). CDR1 and CDR2 (germline): PRHDT, FYEKMQ (reference sequence). CDR3 size: 13 residues. Trimming shortened V by 3 bases and J by 3 bases, and 8 bases separated the two germline ends. As DNA, the CDR3 is TGTGCCAGCAGCTTGGACAGCGAAGAGACCCAGTACTTC. This encodes CASSLDSEETQYF.